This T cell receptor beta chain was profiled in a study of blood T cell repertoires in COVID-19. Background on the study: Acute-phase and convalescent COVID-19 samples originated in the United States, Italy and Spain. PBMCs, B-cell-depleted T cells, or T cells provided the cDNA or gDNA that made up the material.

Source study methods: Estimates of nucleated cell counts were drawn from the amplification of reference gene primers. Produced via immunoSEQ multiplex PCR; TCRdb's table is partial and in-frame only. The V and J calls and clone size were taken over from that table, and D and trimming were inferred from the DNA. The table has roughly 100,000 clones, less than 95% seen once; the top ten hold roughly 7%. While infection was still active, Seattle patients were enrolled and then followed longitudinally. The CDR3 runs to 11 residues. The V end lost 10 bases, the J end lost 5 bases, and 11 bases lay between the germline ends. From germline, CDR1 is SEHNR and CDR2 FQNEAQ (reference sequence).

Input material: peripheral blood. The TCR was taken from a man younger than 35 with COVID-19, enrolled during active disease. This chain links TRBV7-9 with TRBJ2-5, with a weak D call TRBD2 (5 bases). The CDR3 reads CAITSGETQYF. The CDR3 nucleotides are TGTGCCATCACATCGGGGGAGACCCAGTACTTC.